The 5 T cell receptor beta chains presented below share a single source sample, sequenced in a study of OX40 agonist ivuxolimab in advanced cancers. The table came from immunoSEQ multiplex PCR; TCRdb's copy has only in-frame clones and leaves some out. The sample yields tens of thousands of clones, 75% to 95% seen once. The sample in question was CD4+ or CD8+ T cells sorted from blood, obtained in a trial of the OX40 agonist ivuxolimab. The receptors were sampled from an adult with an advanced solid tumor such as melanoma, head and neck, liver or kidney cancer.

The chain combines TRBV10-3 with TRBJ2-1, with 13 nucleotides matching TRBD2. The ends lost 8 bases at V and 9 bases at J; junction bases unmatched: 4. CDR3 length: 13 amino acids. CDR1 and CDR2 from the germline V gene are ENHRY and SYGVKD. CDR3 coding DNA: TGTGCCATCGGGACTAGCGGGGTTGGTGAGCAGTTCTTC. Amino acids: CAIGTSGVGEQFF.

The V and J genes are TRBV7-3 and TRBJ1-5; no firm D call. The V end lost 2 bases, the J end lost 3 bases, and 8 bases lay between the germline ends. The CDR3 consists of 14 residues. From germline, CDR1 is SGHTA and CDR2 FQGTGA. CDR3 amino acids: CASSLRQSNQPQHF. CDR3 nucleotide sequence: TGTGCCAGCAGCTTACGGCAGTCCAATCAGCCCCAGCATTTT.

This sequence joins TRBV11-1 and TRBJ2-3, with D uncertain. V was clipped by 5 bases and J by 3 bases, with 18 bases between them. Germline CDR1 and CDR2: SGHAT and FQDESV (reference sequence). The CDR3 extends over 16 amino acids. The CDR3 bases are TGTGCCAGCAGCCCTCCTGTGCCCCTGGGAACAGATACGCAGTATTTT. It translates to CASSPPVPLGTDTQYF. Using reference TRBV11-1 and TRBJ2-3 for the parts outside the CDR3, the full variable domain is EAEVAQSPRYKITEKSQAVAFWCDPISGHATLYWYRQILGQGPELLVQFQDESVVDDSQLPKDRFSAERLKGVDSTLKIQPAELGDSAMYLCASSPPVPLGTDTQYFGPGTRLTVL.

CDR3 sequence reads: CAWRSWGEPPSSYNEQFF. The CDR3 nucleotides read TGTGCCTGGAGGTCCTGGGGGGAACCACCGAGCTCCTACAATGAGCAGTTCTTC. J is TRBJ2-1 and V is TRBV30; a weak D match, TRBD2 (6 bases). The CDR3 runs 18 residues. V lost 3 bases and J lost 0, with 21 bases in between. Germline loops: CDR1 GTSNPN, CDR2 SVGIG (reference sequence).

The gene calls are TRBV10-3 and TRBJ2-7, with TRBD1 matching 11 bases. CDR1 is ENHRY and CDR2 is SYGVKD in the germline V gene. The CDR3 is 14 amino acids. The junction had 7 bases not matched to a gene; V was cut back by 10 bases and J by 2 bases. The CDR3 region is CASHRDRGTYEQYF. For the CDR3, the DNA is TGTGCCAGCCACCGGGACAGGGGGACCTACGAGCAGTACTTC.